The 3 T cell receptor beta chains below come from one sample, sequenced in a study of blood T cell repertoires in COVID-19. Clones were sequenced by immunoSEQ multiplex PCR, and TCRdb holds only the in-frame ones, with some missing. The sample comprises about 210,000 clones, roughly 87% of which are singletons, and less than 8% rests with the top ten. Sequencing used PBMCs or T cells enriched from blood (not recorded which). The receptors originated from a man aged 25 to 40 in a cohort exposed to, infected with or recovered from COVID-19 (not recorded which).

This CDR3 is CASSSDTGGGYTF. The CDR3 nucleotides are TGTGCCAGCAGTTCCGATACAGGTGGTGGCTACACCTTC. This sequence joins TRBV27 and TRBJ1-2; a weak D match, TRBD1 (5 bases). CDR1 and CDR2 (germline): MNHEY, SMNVEV (reference sequence). This CDR3 is built from 13 residues. V lost 4 bases and J 7 bases, leaving 13 bases between the germline ends.

This rearrangement joins TRBV27 to TRBJ1-6; the D is unclear. Germline V gene sequence: CDR1 MNHEY, CDR2 SMNVEV (reference sequence). The CDR3 is 14 amino acids. Trimming removed 5 bases from V and 5 bases from J, with 10 bases in between. The CDR3 here is CASSGPLNNSPLHF. As DNA, the CDR3 is TGTGCCAGCAGTGGGCCCTTAAATAATTCACCCCTCCACTTT.

The rearrangement joins TRBV28 to TRBJ2-7, with 7 positions matching TRBD2. Trimming cost V 4 bases and J 7 bases; bases outside gene matches: 16. CDR1 and CDR2 (germline): MDHEN, SYDVKM. The CDR3 is 16 amino acids. CDR3 protein: CASSYYPGAGVREQYF. DNA of the CDR3: TGTGCCAGCAGTTACTACCCCGGGGCGGGAGTACGTGAGCAGTACTTC.